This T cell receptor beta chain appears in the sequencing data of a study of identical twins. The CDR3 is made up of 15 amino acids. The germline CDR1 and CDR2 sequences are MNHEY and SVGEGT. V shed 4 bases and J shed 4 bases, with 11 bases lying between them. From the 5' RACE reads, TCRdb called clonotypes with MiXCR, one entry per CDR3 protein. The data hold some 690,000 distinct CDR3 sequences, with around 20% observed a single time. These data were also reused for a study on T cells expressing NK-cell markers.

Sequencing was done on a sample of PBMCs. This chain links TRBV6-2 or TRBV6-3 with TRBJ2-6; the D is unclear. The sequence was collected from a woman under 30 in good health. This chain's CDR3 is CASSLKVSGANVLTF. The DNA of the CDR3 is TGTGCCAGCAGTTTAAAAGTCTCCGGGGCCAACGTCCTGACTTTC.